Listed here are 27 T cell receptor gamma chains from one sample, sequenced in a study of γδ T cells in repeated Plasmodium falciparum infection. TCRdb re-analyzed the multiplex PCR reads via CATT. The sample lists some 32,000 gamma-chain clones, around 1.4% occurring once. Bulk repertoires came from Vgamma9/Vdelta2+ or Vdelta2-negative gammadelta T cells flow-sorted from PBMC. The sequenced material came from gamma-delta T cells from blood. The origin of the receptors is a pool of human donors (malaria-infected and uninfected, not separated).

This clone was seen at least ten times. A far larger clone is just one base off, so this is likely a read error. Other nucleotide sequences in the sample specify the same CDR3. The CDR3 nucleotides read TGTGCCCTGTGGGAGGTGCGTTATTATAAGAAACTCTTT. Its translation is CALWEVRYYKKLF. The V call is TRGV9, the J call TRGJ1 or TRGJ2. The J gene was not available in TCRdb and was assigned here by matching the DNA to germline segments. The germline gives CDR1 GITISATS, CDR2 ISYDGTV (reference sequence). The CDR3 consists of 13 residues.

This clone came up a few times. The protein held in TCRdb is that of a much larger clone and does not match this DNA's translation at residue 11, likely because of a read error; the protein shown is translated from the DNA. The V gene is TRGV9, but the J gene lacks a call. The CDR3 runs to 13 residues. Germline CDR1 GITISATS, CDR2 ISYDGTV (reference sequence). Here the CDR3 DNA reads TGTGCCTTGTGGGAGCCTATCGGGAATAAGAATCTCTTT. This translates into CALWEPIGNKNLF.

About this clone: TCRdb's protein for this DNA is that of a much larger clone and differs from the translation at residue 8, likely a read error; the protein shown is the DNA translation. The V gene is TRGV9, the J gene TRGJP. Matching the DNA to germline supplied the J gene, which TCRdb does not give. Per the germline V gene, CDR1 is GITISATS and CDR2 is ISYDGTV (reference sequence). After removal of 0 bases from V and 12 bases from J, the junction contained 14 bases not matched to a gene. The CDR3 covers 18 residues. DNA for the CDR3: TGTGCCTTGTGGGAGGTGTCGACAGACGTTGCGGGCAAAAAAATCAAGGTATTT. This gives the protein CALWEVSTDVAGKKIKVF.

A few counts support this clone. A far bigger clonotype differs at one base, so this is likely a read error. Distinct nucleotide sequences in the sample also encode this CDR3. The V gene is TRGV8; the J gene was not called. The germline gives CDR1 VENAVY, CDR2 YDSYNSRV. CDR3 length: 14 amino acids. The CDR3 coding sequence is TGTGCCACCTGGGACTGGTTACACCTGGGATTGAAGCTCTTT. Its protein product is CATWDWLHLGLKLF.

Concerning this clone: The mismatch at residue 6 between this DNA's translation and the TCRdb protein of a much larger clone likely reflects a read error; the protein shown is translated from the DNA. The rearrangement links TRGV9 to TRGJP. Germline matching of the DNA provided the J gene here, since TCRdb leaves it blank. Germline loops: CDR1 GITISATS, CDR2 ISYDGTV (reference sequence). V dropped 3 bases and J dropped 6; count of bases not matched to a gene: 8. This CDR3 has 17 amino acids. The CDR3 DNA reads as TGTGCCTTGTGGGAGATATTAAGAGAGTTGGGCAAAAAAATCAAGGTATTT. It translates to CALWEILRELGKKIKVF.

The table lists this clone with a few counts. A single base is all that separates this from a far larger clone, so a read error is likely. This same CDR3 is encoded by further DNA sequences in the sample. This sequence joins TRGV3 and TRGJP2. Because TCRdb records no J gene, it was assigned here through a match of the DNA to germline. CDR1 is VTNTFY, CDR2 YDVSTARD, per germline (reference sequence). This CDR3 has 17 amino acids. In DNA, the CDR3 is TGCGCCACCTGGGACAGGCCTATGTTAGTTGGTGATTGGATCAAGACGTTT. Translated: CATWDRPMLVGDWIKTF.

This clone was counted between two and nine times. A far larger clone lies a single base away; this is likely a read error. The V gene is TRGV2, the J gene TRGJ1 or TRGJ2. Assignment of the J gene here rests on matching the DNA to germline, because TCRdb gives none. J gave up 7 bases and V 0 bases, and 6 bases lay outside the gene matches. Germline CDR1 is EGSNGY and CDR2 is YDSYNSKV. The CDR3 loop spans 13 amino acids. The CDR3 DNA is TGTGCCACCTGGGACGGGGGACACTATAAGAAACTCTTT. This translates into CATWDGGHYKKLF.

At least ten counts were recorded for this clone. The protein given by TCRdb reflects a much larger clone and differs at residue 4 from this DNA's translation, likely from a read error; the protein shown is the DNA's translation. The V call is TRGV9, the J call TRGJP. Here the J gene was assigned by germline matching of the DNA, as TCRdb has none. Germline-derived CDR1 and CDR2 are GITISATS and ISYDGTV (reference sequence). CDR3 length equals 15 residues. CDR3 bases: TGTGCCTTGCGGGAGCCGGAGTTGGGCAAAAAAATCAAGGTATTT. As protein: CALREPELGKKIKVF.

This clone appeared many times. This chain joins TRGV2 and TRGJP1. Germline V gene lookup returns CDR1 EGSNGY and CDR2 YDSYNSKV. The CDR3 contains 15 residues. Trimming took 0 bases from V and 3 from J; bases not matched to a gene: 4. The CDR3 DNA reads TGTGCCACCTGGGACGGGCCCTCCACTGGTTGGTTCAAGATATTT. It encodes CATWDGPSTGWFKIF.

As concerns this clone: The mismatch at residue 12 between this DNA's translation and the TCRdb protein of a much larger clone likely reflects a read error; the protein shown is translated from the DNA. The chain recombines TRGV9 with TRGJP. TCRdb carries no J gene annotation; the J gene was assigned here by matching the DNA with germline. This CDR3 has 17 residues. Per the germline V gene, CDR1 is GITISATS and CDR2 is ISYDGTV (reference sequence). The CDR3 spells CALWEERQELGEKIKVF. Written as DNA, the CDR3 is TGTGCCTTGTGGGAAGAAAGACAAGAGTTGGGCGAAAAAATCAAGGTATTT.

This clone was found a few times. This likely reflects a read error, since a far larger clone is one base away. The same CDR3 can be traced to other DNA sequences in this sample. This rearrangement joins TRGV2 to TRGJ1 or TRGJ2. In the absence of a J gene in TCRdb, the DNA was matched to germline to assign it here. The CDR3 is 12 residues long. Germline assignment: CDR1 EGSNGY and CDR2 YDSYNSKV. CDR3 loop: CATWDGHDKKLF. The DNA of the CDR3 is TGCGCCACCTGGGACGGCCACGATAAGAAACTCTTT.

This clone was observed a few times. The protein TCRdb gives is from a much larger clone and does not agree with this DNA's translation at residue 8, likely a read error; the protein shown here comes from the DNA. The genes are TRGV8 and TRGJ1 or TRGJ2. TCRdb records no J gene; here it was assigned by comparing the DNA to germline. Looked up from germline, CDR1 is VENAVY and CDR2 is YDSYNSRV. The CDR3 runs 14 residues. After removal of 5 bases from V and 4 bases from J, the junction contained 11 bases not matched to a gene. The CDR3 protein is CATWVLRAYYKKLF. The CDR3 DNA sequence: TGTGCCACCTGGGTTCTGCGGGCCTATTATAAGAAACTCTTT.

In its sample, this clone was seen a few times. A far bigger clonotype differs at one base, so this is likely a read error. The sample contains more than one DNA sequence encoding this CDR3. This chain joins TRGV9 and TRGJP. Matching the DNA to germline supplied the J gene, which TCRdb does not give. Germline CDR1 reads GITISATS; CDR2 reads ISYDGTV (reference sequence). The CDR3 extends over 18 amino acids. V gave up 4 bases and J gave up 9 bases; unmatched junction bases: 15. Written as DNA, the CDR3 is TGTGCCTTGTGGGACCTGCAAGAGGTTGTGTTGGGCAAAAAAATCAAGGTATTT. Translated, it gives CALWDLQEVVLGKKIKVF.

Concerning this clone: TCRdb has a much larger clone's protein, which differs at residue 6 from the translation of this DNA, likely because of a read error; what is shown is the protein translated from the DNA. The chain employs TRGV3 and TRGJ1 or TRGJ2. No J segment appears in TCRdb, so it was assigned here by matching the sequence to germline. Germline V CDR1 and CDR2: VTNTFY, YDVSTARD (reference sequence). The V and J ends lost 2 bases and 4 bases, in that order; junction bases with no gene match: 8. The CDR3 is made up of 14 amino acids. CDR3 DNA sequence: TGTGCCACCTGGGACAAGCCCCAATATTATAAGAAACTCTTT. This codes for CATWDKPQYYKKLF.

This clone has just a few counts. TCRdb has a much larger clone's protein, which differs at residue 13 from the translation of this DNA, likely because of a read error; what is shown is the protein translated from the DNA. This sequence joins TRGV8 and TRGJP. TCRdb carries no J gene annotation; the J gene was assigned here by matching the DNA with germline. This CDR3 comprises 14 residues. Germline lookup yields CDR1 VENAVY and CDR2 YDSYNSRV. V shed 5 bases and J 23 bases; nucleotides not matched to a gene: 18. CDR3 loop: CATWGNTTGWFKVF. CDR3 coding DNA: TGTGCCACCTGGGGCAATACCACTGGTTGGTTCAAGGTATTT.

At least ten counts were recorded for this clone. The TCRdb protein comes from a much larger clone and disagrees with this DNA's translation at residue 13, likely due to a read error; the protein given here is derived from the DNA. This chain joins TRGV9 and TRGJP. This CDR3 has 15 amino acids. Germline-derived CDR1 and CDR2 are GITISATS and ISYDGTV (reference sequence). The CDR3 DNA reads TGTGCCTTGTGGGAGGAAGAGTTGGGCAAAAAAATCAGGGTATTT. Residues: CALWEEELGKKIRVF.

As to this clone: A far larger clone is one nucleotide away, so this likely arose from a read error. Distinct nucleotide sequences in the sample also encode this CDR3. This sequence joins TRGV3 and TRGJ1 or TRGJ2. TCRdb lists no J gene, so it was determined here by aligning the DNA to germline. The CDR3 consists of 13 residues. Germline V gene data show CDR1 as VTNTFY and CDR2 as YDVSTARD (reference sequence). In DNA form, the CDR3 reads TGTGCCACCTGGGACAGGGACAATTACAAGAAACTCTTT. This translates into CATWDRDNYKKLF.

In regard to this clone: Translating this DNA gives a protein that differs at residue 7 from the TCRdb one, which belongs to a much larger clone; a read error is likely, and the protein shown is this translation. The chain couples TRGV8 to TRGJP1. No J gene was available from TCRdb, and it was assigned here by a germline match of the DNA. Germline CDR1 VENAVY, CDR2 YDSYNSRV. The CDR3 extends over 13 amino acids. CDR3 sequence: CATNYTAGWFKIF. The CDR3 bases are TGTGCCACCAATTATACCGCTGGTTGGTTCAAGATATTT.

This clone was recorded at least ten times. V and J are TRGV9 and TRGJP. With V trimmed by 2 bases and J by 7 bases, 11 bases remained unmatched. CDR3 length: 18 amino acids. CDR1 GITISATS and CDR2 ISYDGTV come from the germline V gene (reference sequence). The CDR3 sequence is CALWEATYGELGKKIKVF. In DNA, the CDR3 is TGTGCCTTGTGGGAGGCCACCTATGGGGAGTTGGGCAAAAAAATCAAGGTATTT.

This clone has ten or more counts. The CDR3 DNA is TGTGCCTTGTGGGGTATGCAAGAGTTGGGCAAAAAAATCAAGGTATTT. Translating gives CALWGMQELGKKIKVF. The chain employs TRGV9 and TRGJP. The CDR3 is 16 amino acids. The V segment lost 5 bases and the J segment 3 bases; nucleotides outside the gene matches: 4. Germline V gene lookup returns CDR1 GITISATS and CDR2 ISYDGTV (reference sequence).

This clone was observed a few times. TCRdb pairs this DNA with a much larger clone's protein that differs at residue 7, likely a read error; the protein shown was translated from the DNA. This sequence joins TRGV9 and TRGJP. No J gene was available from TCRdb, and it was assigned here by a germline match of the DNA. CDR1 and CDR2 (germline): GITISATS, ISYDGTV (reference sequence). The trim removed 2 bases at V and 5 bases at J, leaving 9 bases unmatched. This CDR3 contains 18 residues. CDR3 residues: CALWEGSTKELGKKIKVF. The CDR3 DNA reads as TGTGCCTTGTGGGAGGGCTCAACGAAAGAGTTGGGCAAAAAAATCAAGGTATTT.

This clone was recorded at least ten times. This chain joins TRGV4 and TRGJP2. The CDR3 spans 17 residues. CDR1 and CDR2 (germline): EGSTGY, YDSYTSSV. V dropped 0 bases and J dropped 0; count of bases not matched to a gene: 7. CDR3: CATWDGPVYSSDWIKTF. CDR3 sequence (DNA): TGTGCCACCTGGGATGGGCCCGTATATAGTAGTGATTGGATCAAGACGTTT.

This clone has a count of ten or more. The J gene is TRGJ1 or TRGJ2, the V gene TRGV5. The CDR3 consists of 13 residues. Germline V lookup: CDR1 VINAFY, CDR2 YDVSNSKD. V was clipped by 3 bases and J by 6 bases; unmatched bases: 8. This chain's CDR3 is CATWDLRSYKKLF. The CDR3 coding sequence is TGTGCCACCTGGGACCTCAGGTCTTATAAGAAACTCTTT.

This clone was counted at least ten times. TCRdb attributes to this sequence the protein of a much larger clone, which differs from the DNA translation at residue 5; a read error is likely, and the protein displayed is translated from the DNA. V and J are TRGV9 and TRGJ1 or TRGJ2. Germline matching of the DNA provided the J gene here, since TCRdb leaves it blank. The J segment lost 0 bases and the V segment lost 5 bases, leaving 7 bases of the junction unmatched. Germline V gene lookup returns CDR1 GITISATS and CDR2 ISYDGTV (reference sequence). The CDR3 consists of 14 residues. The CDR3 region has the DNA TGTGCCTTGTGGGGGGAGACGAATTATTATAAGAAACTCTTT. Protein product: CALWGETNYYKKLF.

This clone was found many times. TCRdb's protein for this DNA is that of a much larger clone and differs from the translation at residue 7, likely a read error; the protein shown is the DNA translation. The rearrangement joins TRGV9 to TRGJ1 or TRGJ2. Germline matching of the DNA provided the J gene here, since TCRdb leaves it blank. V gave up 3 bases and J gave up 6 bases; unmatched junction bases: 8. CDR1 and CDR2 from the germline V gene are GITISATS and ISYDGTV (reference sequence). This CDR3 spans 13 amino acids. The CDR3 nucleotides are TGTGCCTTGTGGGAGCCCGGCGGTTATAAGAAACTCTTT. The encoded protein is CALWEPGGYKKLF.

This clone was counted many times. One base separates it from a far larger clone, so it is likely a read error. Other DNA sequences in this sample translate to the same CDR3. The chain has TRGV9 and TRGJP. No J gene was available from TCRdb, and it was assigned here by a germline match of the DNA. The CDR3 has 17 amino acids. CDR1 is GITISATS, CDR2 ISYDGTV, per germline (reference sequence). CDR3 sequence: CALWEGTQELGKKIKVF. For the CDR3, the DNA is TGTGCCCTGTGGGAGGGGACCCAAGAGTTGGGCAAAAAAATCAAGGTATTT.

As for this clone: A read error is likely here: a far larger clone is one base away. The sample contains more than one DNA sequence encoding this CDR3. Here the CDR3 reads CALWEVEVEYKKLF. CDR3 in DNA: TGCGCCTTGTGGGAGGTGGAGGTTGAATATAAGAAACTCTTT. This chain joins TRGV9 and TRGJ1 or TRGJ2. In the absence of a J gene in TCRdb, the DNA was matched to germline to assign it here. The CDR3 has 14 residues. Germline V gene sequence: CDR1 GITISATS, CDR2 ISYDGTV (reference sequence).